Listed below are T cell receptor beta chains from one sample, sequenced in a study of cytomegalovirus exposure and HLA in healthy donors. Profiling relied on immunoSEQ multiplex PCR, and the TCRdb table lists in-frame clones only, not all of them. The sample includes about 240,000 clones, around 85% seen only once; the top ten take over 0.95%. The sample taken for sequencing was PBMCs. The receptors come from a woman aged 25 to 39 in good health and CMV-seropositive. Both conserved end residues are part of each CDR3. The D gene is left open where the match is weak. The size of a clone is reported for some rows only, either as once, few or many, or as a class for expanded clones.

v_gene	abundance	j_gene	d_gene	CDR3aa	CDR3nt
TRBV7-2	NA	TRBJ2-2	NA	CASSLDPWNTGELFF	TGTGCCAGCAGCTTAGATCCATGGAACACCGGGGAGCTGTTTTTT
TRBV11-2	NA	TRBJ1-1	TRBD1	CASSLGADRGPLNTEAFF	TGTGCCAGCAGCTTAGGAGCTGACAGGGGGCCCCTGAACACTGAAGCTTTCTTT
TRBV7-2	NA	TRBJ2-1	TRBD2	CASSLIAGAPNEQFF	TGTGCCAGCAGCTTGATAGCGGGAGCCCCCAATGAGCAGTTCTTC
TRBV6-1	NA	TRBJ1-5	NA	CASSEAGGGKPQHF	TGTGCCAGCAGTGAAGCCGGGGGAGGGAAGCCCCAGCATTTT
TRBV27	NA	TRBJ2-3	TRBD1	CASSFGTGFSTQYF	TGTGCCAGCAGTTTTGGGACAGGTTTTAGCACGCAGTATTTT
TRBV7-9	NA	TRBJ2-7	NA	CASSFTSYEQYF	TGTGCCAGCAGCTTCACGAGCTACGAGCAGTACTTC
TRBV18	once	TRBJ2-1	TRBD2	CASSPQTSGTPNEQFF	TGTGCCAGCTCACCGCAGACTAGCGGGACCCCTAATGAGCAGTTCTTC
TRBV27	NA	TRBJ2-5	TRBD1	CASSFGQGLETQYF	TGTGCCAGCAGTTTCGGACAGGGGCTGGAGACCCAGTACTTC
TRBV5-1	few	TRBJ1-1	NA	CASKAGARENTEAFF	TGCGCCAGCAAGGCGGGGGCGCGTGAAAACACTGAAGCTTTCTTT
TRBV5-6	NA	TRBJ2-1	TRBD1	CASSYETGDFNEQFF	TGTGCCAGCAGCTACGAGACAGGGGACTTCAATGAGCAGTTCTTC
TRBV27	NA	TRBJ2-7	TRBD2	CASKSSGRYEQYF	TGTGCCAGCAAGTCTAGCGGGAGGTACGAGCAGTACTTC
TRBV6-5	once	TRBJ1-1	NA	CASSSKTSEAFF	TGTGCCAGCAGTTCCAAGACATCTGAAGCTTTCTTT
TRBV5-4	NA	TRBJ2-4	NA	CASSLFGGSLAKNIQYF	TGTGCCAGCAGCTTGTTTGGCGGAAGTCTAGCCAAAAACATTCAGTACTTC
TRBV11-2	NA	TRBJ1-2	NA	CASSLDMGTESSTNYGYTF	TGTGCCAGCAGCTTAGATATGGGCACTGAGTCGAGTACTAACTATGGCTACACCTTC
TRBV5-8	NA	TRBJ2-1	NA	CASSLTSEQFF	TGTGCCAGCAGCTTGACAAGTGAGCAGTTCTTC
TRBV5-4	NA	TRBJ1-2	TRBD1	CASSPARQGMNYGYTF	TGTGCCAGCAGCCCTGCGAGACAGGGGATGAACTATGGCTACACCTTC
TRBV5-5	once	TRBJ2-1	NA	CASSLSLASNEQFF	TGTGCCAGCAGCTTGTCGCTAGCCAGCAATGAGCAGTTCTTC
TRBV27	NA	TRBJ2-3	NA	CASSTLTASEVRDTQYF	TGTGCCAGCAGTACATTGACTGCTAGCGAAGTAAGAGATACGCAGTATTTT
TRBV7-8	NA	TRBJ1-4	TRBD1	CASRIGQGASTNEKLFF	TGTGCCAGCAGGATAGGACAGGGGGCTTCGACTAATGAAAAACTGTTTTTT
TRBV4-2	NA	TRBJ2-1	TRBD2	CASSPLGGAGNEQFF	TGTGCCAGCAGCCCCCTCGGGGGAGCGGGGAATGAGCAGTTCTTC
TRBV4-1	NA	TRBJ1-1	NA	CASSQRQDNTEAFF	TGCGCCAGCAGCCAACGACAGGACAACACTGAAGCTTTCTTT
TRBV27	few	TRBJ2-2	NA	CASSPNTGELFF	TGTGCCAGCAGTCCAAACACCGGGGAGCTGTTTTTT
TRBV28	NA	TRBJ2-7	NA	CASSFRAGNSYEQYF	TGTGCCAGCAGTTTTAGGGCGGGGAACTCCTACGAGCAGTACTTC
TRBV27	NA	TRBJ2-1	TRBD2	CASSLSYGTSGYNEQFF	TGTGCCAGCAGTTTATCGTATGGGACTAGCGGGTACAATGAGCAGTTCTTC
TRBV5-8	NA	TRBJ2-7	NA	CASSPPASTVYSYEQYF	TGTGCCAGCAGCCCCCCCGCCTCGACAGTGTATTCCTACGAGCAGTACTTC
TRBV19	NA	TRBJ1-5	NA	CASNPLLRGQPQHF	TGTGCCAGTAACCCCCTCCTAAGGGGTCAGCCCCAGCATTTT
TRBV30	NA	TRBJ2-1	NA	CAWRWGHEQFF	TGTGCCTGGCGCTGGGGGCATGAGCAGTTCTTC
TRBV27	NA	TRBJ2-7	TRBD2	CASSDGTSGRPFFYEQYF	TGTGCCAGCAGTGACGGGACTAGCGGGAGGCCTTTCTTCTACGAGCAGTACTTC
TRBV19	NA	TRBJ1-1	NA	CASSIWAGNVDTEAFF	TGTGCCAGTAGTATATGGGCAGGGAACGTTGACACTGAAGCTTTCTTT
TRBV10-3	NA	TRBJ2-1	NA	CATQGGRGVYNEQFF	TGTGCCACCCAGGGGGGTAGAGGGGTTTACAATGAGCAGTTCTTC
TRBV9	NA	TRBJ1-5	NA	CASGGGDNQPQHF	TGTGCCAGCGGAGGGGGGGACAATCAGCCCCAGCATTTT
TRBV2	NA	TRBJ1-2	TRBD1	CASNFPGQGAVSYGYTF	TGTGCCAGCAATTTTCCGGGACAGGGGGCGGTTAGCTATGGCTACACCTTC
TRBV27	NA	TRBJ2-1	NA	CASSLAGIGNEQFF	TGTGCCAGCAGTCTGGCCGGGATAGGCAATGAGCAGTTCTTC
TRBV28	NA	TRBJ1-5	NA	CASSLPQGNQPQHF	TGTGCCAGCAGTTTACCGCAGGGCAATCAGCCCCAGCATTTT
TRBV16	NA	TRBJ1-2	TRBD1	CASSRNRQGGYTF	TGTGCCAGCAGCCGCAACCGACAGGGTGGCTACACCTTC
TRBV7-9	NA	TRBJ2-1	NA	CASSLMGTGPFF	TGTGCCAGCAGCTTAATGGGCACAGGGCCGTTCTTC
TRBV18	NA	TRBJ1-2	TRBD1	CASSPQGAYGYTF	TGTGCCAGCTCACCTCAGGGGGCCTATGGCTACACCTTC
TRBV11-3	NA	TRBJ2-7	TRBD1	CASSSPGTGSYEQYF	TGTGCCAGCAGCTCGCCCGGGACAGGGTCCTACGAGCAGTACTTC
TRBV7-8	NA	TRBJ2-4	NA	CASSFRTYDIQYF	TGTGCCAGCAGCTTTAGGACATACGACATTCAGTACTTC
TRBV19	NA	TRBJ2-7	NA	CASTSGLAGSYEQYF	TGTGCCAGTACCTCAGGCCTAGCCGGTTCCTACGAGCAGTACTTC
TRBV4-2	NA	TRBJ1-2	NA	CASSQDWYKGDGYTF	TGTGCCAGCAGCCAAGATTGGTACAAGGGGGACGGCTACACCTTC
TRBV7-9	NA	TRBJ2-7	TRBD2	CASSPGRVKRDYEQYF	TGTGCCAGCAGCCCAGGGCGGGTCAAGCGGGACTACGAGCAGTACTTC
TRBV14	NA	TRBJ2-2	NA	CASSQDLRQAGTGELFF	TGTGCCAGCAGCCAAGATCTTAGACAGGCAGGCACCGGGGAGCTGTTTTTT
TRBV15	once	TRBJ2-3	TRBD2	CATSRGTIGGGASTDTQYF	TGTGCCACCAGCAGAGGAACGATCGGCGGGGGAGCGAGCACAGATACGCAGTATTTT
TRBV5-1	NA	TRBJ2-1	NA	CASSFDSTSYNEQFF	TGCGCCAGCAGCTTCGACTCTACCTCCTACAATGAGCAGTTCTTC
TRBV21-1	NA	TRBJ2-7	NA	CASRTRTYEQYF	TGTGCCAGCCGGACTCGCACGTACGAGCAGTACTTC
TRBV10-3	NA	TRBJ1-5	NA	CAIAQGNQPQHF	TGTGCCATTGCACAGGGTAATCAGCCCCAGCATTTT
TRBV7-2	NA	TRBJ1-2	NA	CASSLGSRGPSYGYTF	TGTGCCAGCAGCTTAGGTTCGCGGGGGCCTTCTTATGGCTACACCTTC
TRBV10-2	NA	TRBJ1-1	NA	CASSEVYPGTEAFF	TGCGCCAGCAGTGAGGTTTATCCAGGGACTGAAGCTTTCTTT
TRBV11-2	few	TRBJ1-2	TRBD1	CASSSGTEVRGYTF	TGTGCCAGCAGCTCCGGGACAGAGGTGCGGGGCTACACCTTC
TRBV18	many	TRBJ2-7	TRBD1	CASSPGQGVYEQYF	TGTGCCAGCTCACCGGGACAGGGGGTCTACGAGCAGTACTTC
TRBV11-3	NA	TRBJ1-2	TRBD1	CASSSTGASGYTF	TGTGCCAGCAGCTCGACAGGGGCTAGCGGCTACACCTTC
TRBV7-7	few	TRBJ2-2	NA	CASSLGGDELFF	TGTGCCAGCAGCTTAGGGGGGGACGAGCTGTTTTTT
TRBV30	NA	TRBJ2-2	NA	CAWSQLVAGELFF	TGTGCCTGGAGCCAACTAGTGGCCGGGGAGCTGTTTTTT
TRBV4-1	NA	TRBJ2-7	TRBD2	CASSPTPLADYEQYF	TGCGCCAGCAGCCCAACACCTCTAGCGGACTACGAGCAGTACTTC
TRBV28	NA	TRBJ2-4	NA	CASSLSSGSGIAKNIQYF	TGTGCCAGCAGTTTATCGTCCGGGAGTGGGATAGCCAAAAACATTCAGTACTTC
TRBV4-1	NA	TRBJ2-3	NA	CASSHNGGADTQYF	TGCGCCAGCAGCCATAACGGCGGGGCAGATACGCAGTATTTT